This entry lists 20 T cell receptor beta chains sequenced from one sample in a study of blood T cell repertoires in COVID-19 (dated by TCRdb to about 2020). The library was prepared using the immunoSEQ multiplex PCR assay. In TCRdb, the immuneACCESS table is reduced to in-frame sequences with V and J assigned. These tables do not hold every clone; where another copy was compared, an unresolved V gene accounts for under half, and the others remain unexplained. The sample yields some 200,000 clones; roughly 80% were counted once. The ten largest clones add up to around a sixth of the sample. What was sequenced was peripheral blood. The receptors derive from a woman older than 75 with active or convalescent COVID-19.

This chain connects TRBV30 to TRBJ1-2, with D unclear. The germline V and J ends were trimmed by 0 bases and 8 bases, with 16 bases remaining between them. Germline V gene lookup returns CDR1 GTSNPN and CDR2 SVGIG (reference sequence). The length of the CDR3 is 14 residues. CDR3 nucleotides: TGTGCCTGGAGTGTAAGGGCCGGGAGGGTCGGCTACACCTTC. Translated, it gives CAWSVRAGRVGYTF.

The chain employs TRBV5-1 and TRBJ2-2; 12 nucleotides align to TRBD2. The trim removed 4 bases at V and 6 bases at J, leaving 10 bases unmatched. The length of the CDR3 is 17 residues. CDR1 SGHRS and CDR2 YFSETQ come from the germline V gene. CDR3 sequence: CASSLNPSGGAPGELFF. The CDR3 region has the DNA TGCGCCAGCAGCCTGAACCCTAGCGGGGGGGCACCCGGGGAGCTGTTTTTT.

This chain links TRBV19 with TRBJ1-4; D unresolved. The V gene lost 9 bases and the J gene lost 2 bases, with 19 bases spanning the gap. The V gene's germline CDR1 is LNHDA and CDR2 SQIVND (reference sequence). This CDR3 region has 16 residues. The CDR3 DNA is TGTGCCAGCACACTCAGGTTCGTCAGGACTAATGAAAAACTGTTTTTT. It translates to CASTLRFVRTNEKLFF.

The chain joins TRBV19 to TRBJ2-3; TRBD2 matches at 7 bases. V was pared by 5 bases and J by 1 base, with 6 bases of the junction left unmatched. There are 15 residues in the CDR3. Germline V CDR1 and CDR2: LNHDA, SQIVND (reference sequence). The CDR3 coding sequence is TGTGCCAGTAGTTCGACTAGCCTGGGCACAGATACGCAGTATTTT. It codes for CASSSTSLGTDTQYF.

The chain has TRBV28 and TRBJ1-3, with a weak D call TRBD1 (6 bases). With 6 bases removed from V and 4 bases from J, the gap between germline ends came to 19 bases. The length of the CDR3 is 16 residues. Germline lookup yields CDR1 MDHEN and CDR2 SYDVKM. The CDR3 DNA sequence: TGTGCCAGCAGCCGGACAGTCGCCTTAAGAGGAAACACCATATATTTT. Its translation is CASSRTVALRGNTIYF.

This chain uses TRBV2 with TRBJ2-1; weak D call: TRBD2 (5 bases). Germline CDR1 reads SNHLY; CDR2 reads FYNNEI. With 7 bases removed from V and 0 bases from J, the gap between germline ends came to 13 bases. The length of the CDR3 is 15 residues. The CDR3 loop reads CASTVTGSSYNEQFF. For the CDR3, the DNA is TGTGCCAGCACAGTGACGGGGAGCTCCTACAATGAGCAGTTCTTC.

The chain is built from TRBV27 and TRBJ1-6, with D perhaps matching TRBD1 (5 bases). Trimming left V 4 bases short and J 6 bases short, with 13 bases between. The germline gives CDR1 MNHEY, CDR2 SMNVEV (reference sequence). The CDR3 has 15 amino acids. In nucleotides, the CDR3 is TGTGCCAGCAGTTATCGGGGGTTTACTAATTCACCCCTCCACTTT. Protein: CASSYRGFTNSPLHF.

On this clone itself: The sample holds other DNA sequences that translate to the same CDR3. The chain couples TRBV28 to TRBJ2-7; unclear D gene. The CDR3 extends over 13 amino acids. Germline V gene sequence: CDR1 MDHEN, CDR2 SYDVKM. Trimming removed 1 base from V and 1 base from J, with 5 bases in between. The CDR3 loop is CASSLSPSYEQYF. DNA of the CDR3: TGTGCCAGCAGTTTATCCCCTTCCTACGAGCAGTACTTC.

Of note for this clone: A junction end diverges from the germline sequence, so it may reflect a read error. V is TRBV7-9 and J is TRBJ1-1, with 7 bases matching TRBD1. This CDR3 has 11 amino acids. CDR1 and CDR2 (germline): SEHNR, FQNEAQ (reference sequence). CDR3 amino acids: CASSQAPTGIF. CDR3 bases: TGTGCCAGCAGCCAGGCCCCGACAGGGATATTT. The full variable domain, its missing parts supplied by reference TRBV7-9 and TRBJ1-1, is DTGVSQNPRHKITKRGQNVTFRCDPISEHNRLYWYRQTLGQGPEFLTYFQNEAQLEKSRLLSDRFSAERPKGSFSTLEIQRTEQGDSAMYLCASSQAPTGIFGQGTRLTVV.

V and J are TRBV6-5 and TRBJ2-7, with D tentatively TRBD1 (6 bases). Trimming stripped 2 bases from V and 5 bases from J, with 19 bases between. This CDR3 spans 16 amino acids. CDR1 MNHEY and CDR2 SVGAGI come from the germline V gene. The CDR3 region has the DNA TGTGCCAGCAGTTACCATCCTACAGGGTCGGAGAACGAGCAGTACTTC. This gives the protein CASSYHPTGSENEQYF.

As concerns this clone: The junction departs from germline at one end; a sequencing error may be responsible. The gene calls are TRBV28 and TRBJ2-3; 11 bases map to TRBD2. Germline CDR1 and CDR2: MDHEN and SYDVKM. The CDR3 covers 14 residues. CDR3: CTSSPWTSGDTQYF. The CDR3 DNA follows: TGTACCAGCAGTCCATGGACTAGCGGGGATACGCAGTATTTT.

In DNA, the CDR3 is TGTGCCAGCAGTTACTCGCGTCTAGCGGGGAATGAGCAGTTCTTC. The encoded protein is CASSYSRLAGNEQFF. This chain joins TRBV6-5 and TRBJ2-1; TRBD2 aligns across 9 bases. Germline V gene lookup returns CDR1 MNHEY and CDR2 SVGAGI. After removal of 0 bases from V and 7 bases from J, the junction contained 4 bases not matched to a gene. This CDR3 comprises 15 residues.

The V call is TRBV5-1, the J call TRBJ2-3, with D perhaps TRBD2 (6 bases). This CDR3 is 15 amino acids long. Trimming shortened V by 4 bases and J by 4 bases, and 16 bases separated the two germline ends. The V gene's germline CDR1 is SGHRS and CDR2 YFSETQ. The CDR3 loop reads CASSTGLTEADTQYF. CDR3 DNA sequence: TGCGCCAGCAGCACGGGACTCACCGAAGCAGATACGCAGTATTTT.

This clone was counted between two and nine times. This chain connects TRBV10-2 to TRBJ2-3, with D possibly being TRBD1 (6 bases). V was pared by 3 bases and J by 0 bases, with 10 bases between. Looked up from germline, CDR1 is WSHSY and CDR2 is SAAADI. The CDR3 contains 15 residues. CDR3 sequence: CASSDRGPSTDTQYF. CDR3 bases: TGCGCCAGCAGTGACAGGGGACCTAGCACAGATACGCAGTATTTT.

V gene TRBV12-3 or TRBV12-4 combines with J gene TRBJ1-2; no clear D gene. The CDR3 extends over 12 amino acids. V lost 3 bases, J lost 7 bases, and 9 bases lay in between. DNA of the CDR3: TGTGCCAGCAGTTTTGCAGGCGCTGGCTACACCTTC. Protein sequence: CASSFAGAGYTF.

This sequence joins TRBV4-1 and TRBJ2-7; D is possibly TRBD2 (7 bases). CDR1 is MGHRA, CDR2 YSYEKL, per germline. The V end was cut by 1 base, the J end by 5 bases, with 15 bases between. The CDR3 length is 15 residues. This chain's CDR3 is CASSQVFGGANEQYF. The CDR3 nucleotides are TGCGCCAGCAGCCAAGTTTTTGGGGGGGCGAACGAGCAGTACTTC.

Concerning this clone itself: Germline is not matched at one junction end, which may reflect a read error. This chain connects TRBV15 to TRBJ2-5; TRBD2 is a possible D gene (5 bases). This CDR3 has 13 residues. CDR1 LNHNV and CDR2 YYDKDF come from the germline V gene (reference sequence). The CDR3 region is CATSRDREKKTNF. The CDR3 nucleotides read TGTGCCACCAGCAGAGACCGGGAAAAAAAGACGAACTTC. The full variable domain, completed using reference TRBV15 and TRBJ2-5, is DAMVIQNPRYQVTQFGKPVTLSCSQTLNHNVMYWYQQKSSQAPKLLFHYYDKDFNNEADTPDNFQSRRPNTSFCFLDIRSPGLGDTAMYLCATSRDREKKTNFGPGTRLLVL.

This chain joins TRBV30 and TRBJ1-6; 7 bases fit TRBD1. The J segment lost 3 bases and the V segment lost 0 bases, leaving 5 bases of the junction unmatched. Per the germline V gene, CDR1 is GTSNPN and CDR2 is SVGIG (reference sequence). The CDR3 extends over 16 amino acids. CDR3: CAWSVPRDSYNSPLHF. CDR3 nucleotide sequence: TGTGCCTGGAGTGTACCGAGGGACAGCTATAATTCACCCCTCCACTTT.

The sample holds one count of this clone. The rearrangement uses TRBV9 and TRBJ2-5; D may be TRBD1 (5 bases). The CDR3 sequence is 14 residues long. Germline-derived CDR1 and CDR2 are SGDLS and YYNGEE. Deletions cut 3 bases from V and 5 bases from J, with 14 bases between. Here the CDR3 reads CASSDSTKGETQYF. The CDR3 bases are TGTGCCAGCAGCGATAGCACCAAGGGGGAGACCCAGTACTTC.

The rearrangement links TRBV30 to TRBJ2-5; a weak D match, TRBD1 (5 bases). V was shortened by 0 bases and J by 7 bases, with 12 bases between the two germline ends. The CDR3 spans 13 residues. Germline CDR1 GTSNPN, CDR2 SVGIG (reference sequence). This CDR3 reads CAWSVGRQGTQYF. CDR3 nucleotide sequence: TGTGCCTGGAGTGTAGGCAGGCAGGGGACCCAGTACTTC.